The rows below give T cell receptor beta chains drawn from one sample of a study of T cell repertoires in cytomegalovirus infection. TCRdb processed the reads anew with MiXCR; each CDR3 protein has one entry. The repertoire holds about 570,000 distinct CDR3 sequences, almost 40% seen once, with around 50% in the top ten. Their antigens remain unidentified. The sample in question was cultured PBMCs, obtained from culture after CMV antigen stimulation. The receptor set was obtained from a human donor in good health (CMV status not recorded). Some clones in this sample may be carry-over from other donors' samples. The CDR3 runs from the conserved cysteine through the conserved F or W. Fields, in order: D gene, J gene, clone size, V gene, CDR3 DNA, CDR3 protein. The D gene is left open where the match is weak. Size is stated for part of the rows, as once, few or many counts, or as a class when the clone is expanded.

>TRBD1|TRBJ2-3|-|TRBV12-3/TRBV12-4
TGTGCCAGCACTTCCCCGGGACAGAGAACAGATACGCAGTATTTT
CASTSPGQRTDTQYF
>TRBD2|TRBJ2-1|-|TRBV12-3/TRBV12-4
TGTGCCAGCAGTCCTCGCGGGACTAGCGGGAGGAATGAGCAGTTCTTC
CASSPRGTSGRNEQFF
>TRBD1|TRBJ1-2|-|TRBV15
TGTGCCACCAGCAGAGATGCCCTCGGGACAGATGGGGGCTACACCTTC
CATSRDALGTDGGYTF
>-|TRBJ2-7|-|TRBV7-2
TGTGCCAGCAGCCCGGGACCTCAAAGAGCCTACGAGCAGTACTTC
CASSPGPQRAYEQYF
>TRBD1|TRBJ2-7|-|TRBV7-6
TGTGCCAGCAGCCCCCGGGACAGGGGGTTCGAGCAGTACTTC
CASSPRDRGFEQYF
>TRBD1|TRBJ1-4|-|TRBV7-2
TGTGCCAGCAGTCGCAGACAGGGTCGATGGGAAAAACTGTTTTTT
CASSRRQGRWEKLFF
>-|TRBJ1-1|-|TRBV7-2
TGTGCCAGCAGCTTGCGGGGTTACACTGAAGCTTTCTTT
CASSLRGYTEAFF
>TRBD2|TRBJ2-7|-|TRBV5-4
TGTGCCAGCAGCTTGAAGGGGTCTAGCGGGAGTTCCGACGAGCAGTACTTC
CASSLKGSSGSSDEQYF
>-|TRBJ1-5|once|TRBV6-1
TGTGCCAGCAGTTGGCTAACACCTAATAGCAATCAGCCCCAGCATTTT
CASSWLTPNSNQPQHF
>-|TRBJ2-2|-|TRBV7-2
TGTGCCAGCAGCTTAAACATTCGGCAGGGCTTCACCGGGGAGCTGTTTTTT
CASSLNIRQGFTGELFF
>-|TRBJ1-5|few|TRBV20-1
TGCAGTGCTAGACGAGGGAATCAGCCCCAGCATTTT
CSARRGNQPQHF
>-|TRBJ1-5|many|TRBV7-2
TGTGCCAGCAGCTTTGGGAGCAATCAGCCCCAGCATTTT
CASSFGSNQPQHF
>TRBD2|TRBJ2-1|few|TRBV7-9
TGTGCCAGCAGCAGAGGAGCGGGAGGAGGGAATGAGCAGTTCTTC
CASSRGAGGGNEQFF
>TRBD2|TRBJ2-5|-|TRBV6-8
TGTGCCTCATCACACGCGGGAGGCCAAGAGACCCAGTACTTC
CASSHAGGQETQYF
>-|TRBJ2-5|-|TRBV27
TGTGCCAGCAGTTTAAGCTCAGCGGTGATTCAAGAGACCCAGTACTTC
CASSLSSAVIQETQYF
>-|TRBJ2-7|-|TRBV27
TGTGCCAGCAGAAGGGGAGTAGACGAGCAGTACTTC
CASRRGVDEQYF
>-|TRBJ1-1|once|TRBV25-1
TGTGCCAGCAGTGCGGGACGCCTTATGAACACTGAAGCTTTCTTT
CASSAGRLMNTEAFF
>-|TRBJ1-4|-|TRBV15
TGTGCCACCAGCCCCCGGGGGGGAGCTAGTGAAAAACTGTTTTTT
CATSPRGGASEKLFF
>-|TRBJ1-4|few|TRBV7-9
TGTGCCAGCAGCCGCGGACCAATACAGGGAGAGAAACTGTTTTTT
CASSRGPIQGEKLFF
>-|TRBJ1-3|-|TRBV2
TGTGCCAGCAACCACGAATCCGGCTCTGGAAACACCATATATTTT
CASNHESGSGNTIYF
>-|TRBJ2-2|-|TRBV27
TGTGCCAGCAGCCTCGTCCCGGGAAACCCCTTCGGGGGGGAGCTGTTTTTT
CASSLVPGNPFGGELFF
>TRBD2|TRBJ2-7|-|TRBV20-1
TGCAGTGCTAGGACGTTAACGGGAGGCCCTTACGAGCAGTACTTC
CSARTLTGGPYEQYF
>-|TRBJ2-4|few|TRBV6-5
TGTGCCAGCAGTTCCCCGGGGGCGGCCAAAAACATTCAGTACTTC
CASSSPGAAKNIQYF
>TRBD1|TRBJ2-7|few|TRBV7-9
TGTGCCAGCAGCTTTACGTATTCCGGGACAGCCGAGCAGTACTTC
CASSFTYSGTAEQYF
>-|TRBJ2-5|-|TRBV5-4
TGTGCCAGCAGCATCACCGGGACCCAAGAGACCCAGTACTTC
CASSITGTQETQYF
>-|TRBJ2-7|-|TRBV28
TGTGCCAGCAGTTTAGGAGTCCAGGTCATGTCCTACGAGCAGTACTTC
CASSLGVQVMSYEQYF
>TRBD1|TRBJ2-2|-|TRBV29-1
TGCAGCGCACTAGTCTCAGGGGGTTCGAACACCGGGGAGCTGTTTTTT
CSALVSGGSNTGELFF
>TRBD2|TRBJ2-1|-|TRBV20-1
TGCAGTGCTAGAGAGTTTTTAGCGGGGGCGTACAATGAGCAGTTCTTC
CSAREFLAGAYNEQFF
>-|TRBJ1-4|few|TRBV27
TGTGCCAGCAGTCAGGGCTGGGAAGATGAAAAACTGTTTTTT
CASSQGWEDEKLFF
>TRBD2|TRBJ2-1|-|TRBV28
TGTGCCAGCAGTTTATCAGCGGGAGATCGTTTAGGTGAGCAGTTCTTC
CASSLSAGDRLGEQFF
>-|TRBJ2-5|many|TRBV20-1
TGCAGTGCCCCTAGACAGGCACCGGAGACCCAGTACTTC
CSAPRQAPETQYF
>-|TRBJ2-1|few|TRBV7-9
TGTGCCAGCAGCCCACGGCGGGCTGGAACAATTGAGCAGTTCTTC
CASSPRRAGTIEQFF
>-|TRBJ1-5|-|TRBV27
TGTGCCAGCAGTTTATCTGCAGGGGTAGGCAATCAGCCCCAGCATTTT
CASSLSAGVGNQPQHF
>-|TRBJ2-1|few|TRBV4-3
TGCGCCAGCAGCCAAGAAAAGGGTACAGCCCAGCAGTTCTTC
CASSQEKGTAQQFF
>-|TRBJ1-6|few|TRBV7-6
TGTGCCAGCAGCTTAGAGGGGATGAAGGGAGGTTCACCCCTCCACTTT
CASSLEGMKGGSPLHF
>-|TRBJ2-7|few|TRBV7-6
TGTGCCAGCAGCTTAGGGAGTTGGGGGGACACCTACGAGCAGTACTTC
CASSLGSWGDTYEQYF
>-|TRBJ1-5|many|TRBV7-2
TGTGCCAGCAGCTTCGGCGGGCCGTATAGCAATCAGCCCCAGCATTTT
CASSFGGPYSNQPQHF
>TRBD2|TRBJ2-7|-|TRBV6-2/TRBV6-3
TGTGCCAGCAGTTCGGAGCGGGAGGGCAACTTTTACGAGCAGTACTTC
CASSSEREGNFYEQYF
>TRBD2|TRBJ2-1|few|TRBV6-1
TGTGCCAGCAGTGGACCTGCGGGGGGGTACAATGAGCAGTTCTTC
CASSGPAGGYNEQFF
>TRBD1|TRBJ2-1|-|TRBV7-9
TGTGCCAGCAGCTCGACAGGGAAAACTTACAATGAGCAGTTCTTC
CASSSTGKTYNEQFF
>TRBD2|TRBJ2-5|-|TRBV20-1
TGCAGTCTAGCGACGGGAGGTTTTCGGGAGACCCAGTACTTC
CSLATGGFRETQYF